This T cell receptor beta chain was captured in a study of neurological immune-mediated disorders. Study-level findings and limits: It was HTLV-1-associated myelopathy that showed the most TCR clonal expansion, while multiple sclerosis showed the least, falling below healthy controls.

In its sample, this clonotype was seen many times. The antigen remains undetermined. It was by 5'RACE with 10-nucleotide random UMIs that the cDNA was made. A single record per CDR3 protein comes from TCRdb applying MiXCR to the 5' RACE reads. The sample yields approximately 65,000 distinct CDR3 sequences, roughly 4.9% seen once. The sequencing input was PBMCs. This TCR came from a human donor with multiple sclerosis. The donor label of this sample is uncertain.

The CDR3 coding sequence is TGTGCCAGCAGCGTAGAGGGGAGCGGGGGGGCTTACAATGAGCAGTTCTTC. This codes for CASSVEGSGGAYNEQFF. V gene TRBV9 combines with J gene TRBJ2-1; 10 bases are a match to TRBD2. Germline trimming cut 0 bases from V and 4 bases from J; bases unmatched to any gene: 7. Germline CDR1 SGDLS, CDR2 YYNGEE. This CDR3 spans 17 amino acids.